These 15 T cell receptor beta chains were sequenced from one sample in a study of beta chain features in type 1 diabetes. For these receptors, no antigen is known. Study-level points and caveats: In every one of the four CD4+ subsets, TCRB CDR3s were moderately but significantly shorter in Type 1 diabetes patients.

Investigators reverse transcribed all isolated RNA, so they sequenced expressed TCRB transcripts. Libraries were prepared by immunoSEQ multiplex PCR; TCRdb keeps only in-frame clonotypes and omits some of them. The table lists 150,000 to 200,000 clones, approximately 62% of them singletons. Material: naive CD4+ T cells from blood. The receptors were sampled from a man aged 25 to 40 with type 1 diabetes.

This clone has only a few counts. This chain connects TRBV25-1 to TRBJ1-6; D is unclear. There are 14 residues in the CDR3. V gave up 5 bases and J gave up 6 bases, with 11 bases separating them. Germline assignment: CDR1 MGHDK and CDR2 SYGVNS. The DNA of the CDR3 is TGTGCCAGCAGTACGACTGGGTTTAATTCACCCCTCCACTTT. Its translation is CASSTTGFNSPLHF.

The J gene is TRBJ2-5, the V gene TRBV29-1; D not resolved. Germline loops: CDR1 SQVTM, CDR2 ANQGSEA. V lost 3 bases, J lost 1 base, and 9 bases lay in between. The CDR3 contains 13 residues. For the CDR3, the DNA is TGCAGCGTTGATCGGAGCGCCCAAGAGACCCAGTACTTC. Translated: CSVDRSAQETQYF.

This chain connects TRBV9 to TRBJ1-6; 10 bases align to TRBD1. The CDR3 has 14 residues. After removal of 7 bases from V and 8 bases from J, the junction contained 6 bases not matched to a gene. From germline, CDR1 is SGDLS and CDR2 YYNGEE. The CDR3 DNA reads TGTGCCAGCGGGACAGGGGTAATCGATTCACCCCTCCACTTT. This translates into CASGTGVIDSPLHF.

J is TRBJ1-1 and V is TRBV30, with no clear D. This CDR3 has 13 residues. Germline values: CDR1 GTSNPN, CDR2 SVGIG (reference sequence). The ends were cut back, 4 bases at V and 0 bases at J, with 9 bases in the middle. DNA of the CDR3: TGTGCCTGGATCCCAGGATTGAACACTGAAGCTTTCTTT. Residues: CAWIPGLNTEAFF.

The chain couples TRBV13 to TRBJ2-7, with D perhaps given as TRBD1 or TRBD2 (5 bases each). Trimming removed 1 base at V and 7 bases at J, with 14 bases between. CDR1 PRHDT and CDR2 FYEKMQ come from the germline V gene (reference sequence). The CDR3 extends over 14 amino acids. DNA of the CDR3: TGTGCCAGCAGCTTAGACCAGGGACCTCGGGAGCAGTACTTC. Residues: CASSLDQGPREQYF.

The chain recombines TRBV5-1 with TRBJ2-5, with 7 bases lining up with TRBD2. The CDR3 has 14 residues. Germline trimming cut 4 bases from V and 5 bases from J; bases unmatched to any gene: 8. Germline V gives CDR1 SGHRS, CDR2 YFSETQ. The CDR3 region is CASSRGLGEETQYF. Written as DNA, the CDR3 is TGCGCCAGCAGCCGCGGACTAGGGGAGGAGACCCAGTACTTC.

The CDR3 region has the DNA TGCAGCGTTGAAACCAGGGGTCAAGAGACCCAGTACTTC. Residues: CSVETRGQETQYF. The chain recombines TRBV29-1 with TRBJ2-5; a weak D match, TRBD1 (6 bases). Germline CDR1 is SQVTM and CDR2 is ANQGSEA. The CDR3 runs to 13 residues. Trimming removed 2 bases at V and 2 bases at J, with 9 bases between.

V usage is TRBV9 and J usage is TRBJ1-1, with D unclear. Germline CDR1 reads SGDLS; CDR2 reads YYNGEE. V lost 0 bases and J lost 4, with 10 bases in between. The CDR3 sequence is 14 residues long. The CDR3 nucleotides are TGTGCCAGCAGCGTAGGTGGAGAAAGCACTGAAGCTTTCTTT. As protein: CASSVGGESTEAFF.

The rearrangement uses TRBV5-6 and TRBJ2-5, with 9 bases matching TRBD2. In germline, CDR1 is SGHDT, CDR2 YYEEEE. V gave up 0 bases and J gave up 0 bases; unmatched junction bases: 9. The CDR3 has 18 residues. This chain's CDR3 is CASSLARDSGGYQETQYF. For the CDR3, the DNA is TGTGCCAGCAGCTTGGCCAGGGATAGCGGGGGATACCAAGAGACCCAGTACTTC.

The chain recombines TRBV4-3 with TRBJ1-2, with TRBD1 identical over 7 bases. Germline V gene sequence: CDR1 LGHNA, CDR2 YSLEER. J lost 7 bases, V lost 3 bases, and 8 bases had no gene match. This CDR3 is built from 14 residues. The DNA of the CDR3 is TGCGCCAGCAGCCAGACTAACAGGGGCGGTGGCTACACCTTC. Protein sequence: CASSQTNRGGGYTF.

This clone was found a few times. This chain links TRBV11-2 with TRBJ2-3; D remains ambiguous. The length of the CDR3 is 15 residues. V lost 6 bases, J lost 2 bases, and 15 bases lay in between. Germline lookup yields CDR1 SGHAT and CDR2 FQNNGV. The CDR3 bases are TGTGCCAGCAGTCTACAACTCGCGGCCACAGATACGCAGTATTTT. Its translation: CASSLQLAATDTQYF.

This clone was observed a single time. Written as DNA, the CDR3 is TGCGCCAGCAGCCAGCGGACAGGTAGCTACGAGCAGTACTTC. Protein product: CASSQRTGSYEQYF. J is TRBJ2-7 and V is TRBV4-3, with 7 bases aligning to TRBD1. Germline CDR1 is LGHNA and CDR2 is YSLEER. CDR3 size: 14 residues. V lost 3 bases and J lost 3; bases outside the gene matches: 5.

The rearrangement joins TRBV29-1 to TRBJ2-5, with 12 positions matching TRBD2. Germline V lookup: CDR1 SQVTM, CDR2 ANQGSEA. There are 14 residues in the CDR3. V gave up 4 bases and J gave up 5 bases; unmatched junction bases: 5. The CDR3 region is CSVAGTSGLETQYF. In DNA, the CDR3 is TGCAGCGTTGCCGGGACTAGCGGGTTGGAGACCCAGTACTTC.

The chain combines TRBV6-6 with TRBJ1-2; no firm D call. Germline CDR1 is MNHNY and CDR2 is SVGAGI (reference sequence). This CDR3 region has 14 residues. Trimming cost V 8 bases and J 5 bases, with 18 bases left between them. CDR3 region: CASFGPSGGYGYTF. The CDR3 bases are TGTGCCAGCTTCGGGCCCTCCGGTGGGTATGGCTACACCTTC.

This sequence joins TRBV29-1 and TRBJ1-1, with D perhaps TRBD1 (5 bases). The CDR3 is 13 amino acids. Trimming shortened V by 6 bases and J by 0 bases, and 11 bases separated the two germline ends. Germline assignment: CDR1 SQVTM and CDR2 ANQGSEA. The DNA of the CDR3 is TGCAGCGTCGTGACAGTCATGAACACTGAAGCTTTCTTT. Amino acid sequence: CSVVTVMNTEAFF.